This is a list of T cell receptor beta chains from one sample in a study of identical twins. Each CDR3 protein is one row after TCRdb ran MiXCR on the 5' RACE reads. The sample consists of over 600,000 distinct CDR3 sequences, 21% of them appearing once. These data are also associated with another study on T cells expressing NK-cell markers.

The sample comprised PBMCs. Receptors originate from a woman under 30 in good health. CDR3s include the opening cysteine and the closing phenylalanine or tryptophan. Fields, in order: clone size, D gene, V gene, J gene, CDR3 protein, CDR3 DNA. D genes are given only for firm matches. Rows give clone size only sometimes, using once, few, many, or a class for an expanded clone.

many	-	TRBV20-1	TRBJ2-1	CSASVAGGNFLIF	-
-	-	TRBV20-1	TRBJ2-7	CSAMGAYEQYF	TGCAGTGCCATGGGGGCCTACGAGCAGTACTTC
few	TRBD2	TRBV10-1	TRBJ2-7	CASGEGTSGYEQYF	TGCGCCAGCGGGGAAGGGACTAGCGGATACGAGCAGTACTTC
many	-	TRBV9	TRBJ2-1	CASSGAAVAYNEQFF	TGTGCCAGCAGCGGGGCAGCCGTAGCCTACAATGAGCAGTTCTTC
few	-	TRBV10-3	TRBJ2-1	CAISESNQLAGPDNEQFF	TGTGCCATCAGTGAGTCGAACCAGCTAGCCGGTCCCGACAATGAGCAGTTCTTC
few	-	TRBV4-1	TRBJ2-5	CASSQARGETQYF	TGCGCCAGCAGCCAAGCAAGGGGAGAGACCCAGTACTTC
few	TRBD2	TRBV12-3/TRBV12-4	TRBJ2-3	CASSPRGGAHFADTQYF	TGTGCCAGCAGCCCGAGGGGAGGGGCGCATTTCGCAGATACGCAGTATTTT
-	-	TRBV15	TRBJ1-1	CATSAPQMNTEAFF	TGTGCCACCAGCGCCCCCCAGATGAACACTGAAGCTTTCTTT
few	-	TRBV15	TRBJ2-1	CATRDGRVGDNEQFF	TGTGCCACCCGCGATGGGCGTGTGGGTGATAATGAGCAGTTCTTC
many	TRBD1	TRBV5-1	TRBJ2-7	CASSSDREVYEQYF	TGCGCCAGCAGCTCGGACAGGGAAGTCTACGAGCAGTACTTC
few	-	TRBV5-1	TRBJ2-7	CASSLATGWNSYEQYF	TGCGCCAGCAGCTTGGCGACAGGATGGAACTCCTACGAGCAGTACTTC
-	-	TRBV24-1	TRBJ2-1	CATQLGAYNEQFF	TGTGCCACCCAACTGGGAGCCTACAATGAGCAGTTCTTC
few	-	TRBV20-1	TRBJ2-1	CSARGGRSYNEQFF	TGCAGTGCTAGGGGGGGGCGATCCTACAATGAGCAGTTCTTC
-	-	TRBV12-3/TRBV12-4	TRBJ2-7	CASSSSLFGEQYF	TGTGCCAGCAGTTCTAGTTTGTTCGGCGAGCAGTACTTC
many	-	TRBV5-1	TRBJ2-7	CASSLAGSTSYEQYF	TGCGCCAGCAGCTTGGCAGGGTCCACCTCCTACGAGCAGTACTTC
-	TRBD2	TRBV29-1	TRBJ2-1	CSVEGLAGFYNEQFF	TGCAGCGTTGAGGGACTAGCGGGTTTCTACAATGAGCAGTTCTTC
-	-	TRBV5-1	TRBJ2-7	CASSPSYGQLYEQYF	TGCGCCAGCAGCCCATCTTACGGTCAGCTCTACGAGCAGTACTTC
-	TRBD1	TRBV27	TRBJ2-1	CASSYRGALPYNEQFF	TGTGCCAGCTCTTACAGGGGGGCCCTACCCTACAATGAGCAGTTCTTC
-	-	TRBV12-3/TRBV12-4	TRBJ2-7	CASSPTGGVYEQYF	TGTGCCAGCAGTCCCACGGGTGGAGTCTACGAGCAGTACTTC
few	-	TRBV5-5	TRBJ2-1	CASIPMGRNEQFF	TGTGCCAGCATCCCGATGGGGAGGAATGAGCAGTTCTTC
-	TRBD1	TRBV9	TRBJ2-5	CASSADRAETQYF	TGTGCCAGCAGCGCGGACAGGGCGGAGACCCAGTACTTC
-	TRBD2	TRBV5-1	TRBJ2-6	CASSPRAGDRPGANVLTF	TGCGCCAGCAGCCCCAGAGCGGGGGATCGACCTGGGGCCAACGTCCTGACTTTC
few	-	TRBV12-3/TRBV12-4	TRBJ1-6	CASSLFGVSPLHF	TGTGCCAGCAGTTTATTCGGGGTTTCCCCCCTCCACTTT
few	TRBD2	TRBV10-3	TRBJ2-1	CAIGFAGGSYNEQFF	TGTGCCATTGGCTTCGCGGGAGGGTCCTACAATGAGCAGTTCTTC
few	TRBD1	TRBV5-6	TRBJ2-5	CASRGRQGSQETQYF	TGTGCCAGCAGGGGGAGACAGGGATCTCAAGAGACCCAGTACTTC
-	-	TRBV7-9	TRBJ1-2	CASSSTTKEEDGYTF	TGTGCCAGCAGCTCCACTACGAAGGAGGAGGACGGCTACACCTTC
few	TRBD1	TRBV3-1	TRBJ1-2	CASSPRDRANYGYTF	TGTGCCAGCAGCCCCCGGGACAGGGCTAACTATGGCTACACCTTC
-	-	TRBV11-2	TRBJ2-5	CASSPFVLRDQETQYF	TGTGCCAGCAGCCCCTTTGTCCTTAGGGACCAAGAGACCCAGTACTTC
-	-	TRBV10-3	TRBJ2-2	CAINTDNTGELFF	TGTGCCATCAATACTGATAACACCGGGGAGCTGTTTTTT
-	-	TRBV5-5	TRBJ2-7	CANSLFPISSYEQYF	TGTGCCAACAGCTTGTTCCCTATATCTTCCTACGAGCAGTACTTC
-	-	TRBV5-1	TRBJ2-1	CASSLDTWNEQFF	TGCGCCAGCAGCTTGGATACGTGGAATGAGCAGTTCTTC
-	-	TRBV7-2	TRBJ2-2	CASSLRLARNTGELFF	TGTGCCAGCAGCTTGAGGCTGGCCAGGAACACCGGGGAGCTGTTTTTT
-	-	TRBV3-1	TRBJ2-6	CASSPTSSSGANVLTF	TGTGCCAGCAGTCCTACAAGTTCGTCTGGGGCCAACGTCCTGACTTTC
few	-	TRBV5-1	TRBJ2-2	CASSLFAGNTGELFF	TGCGCCAGCAGCTTGTTTGCGGGCAACACCGGGGAGCTGTTTTTT
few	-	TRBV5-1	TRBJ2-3	CASSFGQNTDTQYF	TGCGCCAGCAGCTTCGGACAGAACACAGATACGCAGTATTTT
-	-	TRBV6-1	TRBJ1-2	CASRGGANYGYTF	TGTGCCAGCAGAGGGGGGGCTAACTATGGCTACACCTTC
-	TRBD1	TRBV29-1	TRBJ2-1	CSVPGQGWGNEQFF	TGCAGCGTTCCCGGACAGGGGTGGGGCAATGAGCAGTTCTTC
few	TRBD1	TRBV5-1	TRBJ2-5	CASTRTGGQETQYF	TGCGCCAGCACCAGGACAGGGGGCCAAGAGACCCAGTACTTC
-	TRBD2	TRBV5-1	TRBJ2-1	CASSIRLAGGSYNEQFF	TGCGCCAGCAGCATAAGACTAGCGGGGGGCTCCTACAATGAGCAGTTCTTC
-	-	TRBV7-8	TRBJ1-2	CASSRTFTGYTF	TGTGCCAGCAGCCGGACTTTTACTGGCTACACCTTC
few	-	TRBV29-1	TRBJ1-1	CSVERQGNTEAFF	TGCAGCGTTGAGCGGCAGGGGAACACTGAAGCTTTCTTT